The 31 T cell receptor beta chains given below trace back to one sample, sequenced in a study of HIV-infected patients and healthy controls. All unsorted peripheral T cells were captured because whole blood was used without fractionation. 500 ng RNA was reverse transcribed with alpha and beta constant-region primers. Separate chain-specific third strand synthesis with multiplexing indices produced the alpha and beta libraries. TCRdb processed the 5' RACE reads anew with MiXCR; each CDR3 protein has one entry. The sample contains about 5,500 distinct CDR3 sequences, around 8% of which appear only once. This specimen consisted of blood, obtained before antiretroviral therapy. These receptors were taken from an adult with HIV infection.

This clonotype is medium-sized. The chain is built from TRBV7-8 and TRBJ2-2; D not certain. This CDR3 is built from 15 residues. The ends were cut back, 3 bases at V and 0 bases at J, with 8 bases in the middle. The germline CDR1 and CDR2 sequences are SGHVS and FQNEAQ. DNA of the CDR3: TGTGCCAGCAGCTTCTTCTGGACGAACACCGGGGAGCTGTTTTTT. Its protein is CASSFFWTNTGELFF.

V gene TRBV24-1 combines with J gene TRBJ1-2; weak D call: TRBD1 (5 bases). The CDR3 contains 16 residues. Trimming took 4 bases from V and 7 from J, leaving 21 bases between them. The germline CDR1 and CDR2 sequences are KGHDR and SFDVKD. The CDR3 DNA reads TGTGCCACCAGTGAATCATCCGGGGGGAGAAAAGGTGGCTACACCTTC. Its protein is CATSESSGGRKGGYTF.

This clonotype has a count of ten or more. This chain links TRBV7-3 with TRBJ2-1, with 7 bases matching TRBD1. The CDR3 consists of 14 residues. J lost 6 bases, V lost 2 bases, and 4 bases had no gene match. Germline CDR1 reads SGHTA; CDR2 reads FQGTGA. Here the CDR3 reads CASSLHRGSNEQFF. In DNA, the CDR3 is TGTGCCAGCAGCTTACACAGGGGAAGCAATGAGCAGTTCTTC.

Within the sample, this clonotype is medium-sized (0.01 to 0.1%). The chain couples TRBV5-1 to TRBJ2-5, with TRBD1 as a possible D gene (6 bases). The CDR3 loop spans 13 amino acids. The germline V gene encodes CDR1 SGHRS and CDR2 YFSETQ. Between the trimmed V and J ends, which lost 3 bases and 7 bases, there was a span of 13 bases. The CDR3 bases are TGCGCCAGCAGCTCCCTGCTGGGGGCGACCCAGTACTTC. Translating it yields CASSSLLGATQYF.

This clonotype was seen many times. The chain has TRBV7-3 and TRBJ2-3; 8 nucleotides agree with TRBD2. Germline CDR1 SGHTA, CDR2 FQGTGA. Trimming cost V 5 bases and J 0 bases; bases outside gene matches: 4. The CDR3 totals 15 residues. The DNA for the CDR3 is TGTGCCAGCAGCCAACTAGCGGCTAGCACAGATACGCAGTATTTT. Translated: CASSQLAASTDTQYF. The full variable domain, rest sourced from reference TRBV7-3 and TRBJ2-3, is GAGVSQTPSNKVTEKGKYVELRCDPISGHTALYWYRQSLGQGPEFLIYFQGTGAADDSGLPNDRFFAVRPEGSVSTLKIQRTERGDSAVYLCASSQLAASTDTQYFGPGTRLTVL.

By share of the sample, this clonotype is medium-sized. V is TRBV4-1 and J is TRBJ2-3; D is undetermined. This CDR3 is built from 15 residues. Looked up from germline, CDR1 is MGHRA and CDR2 is YSYEKL. Trimming left V 0 bases short and J 5 bases short, with 12 bases between. The CDR3 here is CASSQDILVQDTQYF. In DNA, the CDR3 is TGCGCCAGCAGCCAAGATATTTTAGTGCAAGATACGCAGTATTTT.

The V gene is TRBV4-1, the J gene TRBJ2-3; 7 bases map to TRBD1. V trimming: 2 bases; J trimming: 5 bases; junction bases outside the gene matches: 4. CDR1 and CDR2 (germline): MGHRA, YSYEKL. The CDR3 runs to 14 residues. The CDR3 nucleotides read TGCGCCAGCAGCCAACCGACAGGGAGAGATACGCAGTATTTT. This sequence encodes CASSQPTGRDTQYF.

This clonotype was seen many times. CDR3 sequence: CACTLVGFNSPLHF. Written as DNA, the CDR3 is TGTGCCTGCACCCTTGTTGGGTTTAATTCACCCCTCCACTTT. V usage is TRBV6-6 and J usage is TRBJ1-6; D uncertain. The V and J ends lost 11 bases and 6 bases respectively, with 17 bases between them. Looked up from germline, CDR1 is MNHNY and CDR2 is SVGAGI (reference sequence). The CDR3 covers 14 residues.

The chain has TRBV5-1 and TRBJ2-7; D might be TRBD1 or TRBD2, each matching 5 bases. Germline V lookup: CDR1 SGHRS, CDR2 YFSETQ. Trimming removed 4 bases at V and 5 bases at J, with 22 bases between. CDR3 size: 16 residues. The CDR3 bases are TGCGCCAGCAGCCCCGTCGGGATAACGACAGTGGACGAGCAGTACTTC. Translated, it gives CASSPVGITTVDEQYF.

By frequency in the sample, this clonotype is medium-sized. The chain uses TRBV24-1 and TRBJ1-5; D gene uncertain. CDR1 is KGHDR, CDR2 SFDVKD, per germline. This CDR3 has 14 residues. V was pared by 7 bases and J by 5 bases, with 14 bases between. CDR3 in amino acids: CATSEAAGDQPQHF. CDR3 nucleotide sequence: TGTGCCACCAGCGAGGCCGCCGGGGATCAGCCCCAGCATTTT.

This clonotype was observed many times. The chain uses TRBV27 and TRBJ1-6, with D maybe TRBD1 (5 bases). Germline lookup yields CDR1 MNHEY and CDR2 SMNVEV (reference sequence). This CDR3 has 16 residues. The V and J ends lost 6 bases and 7 bases respectively, with 19 bases between them. The CDR3 region has the DNA TGTGCCAGCAGCCTAAAGAGGGACTGGGGGAATTCACCCCTCCACTTT. Its protein is CASSLKRDWGNSPLHF.

In this sample, this clonotype turned up many times. The rearrangement uses TRBV4-1 and TRBJ2-2; a weak D match, TRBD1 (6 bases). The V end was cut by 0 bases, the J end by 5 bases, with 16 bases between. The CDR3 spans 17 residues. The germline V gene encodes CDR1 MGHRA and CDR2 YSYEKL. The CDR3 sequence is CASSQDDWGQRTGELFF. The CDR3 DNA reads TGCGCCAGCAGCCAAGATGATTGGGGACAAAGAACCGGGGAGCTGTTTTTT.

Within the sample, this clonotype is medium-sized. The chain uses TRBV12-3 or TRBV12-4 and TRBJ2-2; D may be TRBD2 (5 bases). V was pared by 5 bases and J by 7 bases, with 14 bases between. The CDR3 loop spans 14 amino acids. The DNA of the CDR3 is TGTGCCAGCAGTCCCACCACAGCGGTCGGGGAGCTGTTTTTT. This encodes CASSPTTAVGELFF.

This sequence joins TRBV20-1 and TRBJ2-2; tentative D call: TRBD1 (5 bases). V was pared by 5 bases and J by 3 bases, with 13 bases between. Germline assignment: CDR1 DFQATT and CDR2 SNEGSKA (reference sequence). This CDR3 has 14 amino acids. This CDR3 is CSAPDSLYTGELFF. CDR3 nucleotide sequence: TGCAGTGCTCCAGACAGTCTTTACACCGGGGAGCTGTTTTTT.

In its sample, this clonotype ranks as medium-sized (0.01 to 0.1%). The chain is built from TRBV7-2 and TRBJ2-7, with TRBD2 matching 7 bases. CDR1 is SGHTA and CDR2 is FQGNSA in the germline V gene. With 5 bases clipped from V and 2 bases from J, the junction kept 3 bases outside the gene matches. CDR3 length: 13 amino acids. CDR3 sequence reads: CASSRGLPYEQYF. Here the CDR3 DNA reads TGTGCCAGCAGCCGGGGACTACCCTACGAGCAGTACTTC.

This clonotype was observed many times. The chain recombines TRBV7-9 with TRBJ2-2, with 7 bases matching TRBD2. The CDR3 is 15 amino acids. With 3 bases clipped from V and 5 bases from J, the junction kept 6 bases outside the gene matches. Germline V lookup: CDR1 SEHNR, CDR2 FQNEAQ (reference sequence). The CDR3 DNA sequence: TGTGCCAGCAGCTTGGCGGGGGTCGGGACCGGGGAGCTGTTTTTT. This codes for CASSLAGVGTGELFF.

This clonotype ranks as medium-sized (0.01 to 0.1%). The chain recombines TRBV29-1 with TRBJ2-1; D unclear. Germline values: CDR1 SQVTM, CDR2 ANQGSEA. This CDR3 has 13 residues. Trimming shortened V by 6 bases and J by 5 bases, and 14 bases separated the two germline ends. CDR3: CSVGRPGHNEQFF. Written as DNA, the CDR3 is TGCAGCGTAGGTAGGCCAGGCCACAATGAGCAGTTCTTC.

This clonotype was observed a few times. This rearrangement joins TRBV3-1 to TRBJ2-7, with TRBD2 identical over 9 bases. The CDR3 extends over 19 amino acids. Germline V gene lookup returns CDR1 LGHDT and CDR2 YNNKEL (reference sequence). Losses at the gene ends were 1 base for V and 0 bases for J; bases not matched to a gene: 13. CDR3 region: CASSQVEVLAGLFSYEQYF. The CDR3 DNA reads TGTGCCAGCAGCCAAGTAGAAGTTCTAGCGGGACTCTTCTCCTACGAGCAGTACTTC.

In its sample, this clonotype ranks as medium-sized. This chain links TRBV3-1 with TRBJ1-2; D gene unclear. Germline V gene data show CDR1 as LGHDT and CDR2 as YNNKEL (reference sequence). Trimming stripped 4 bases from V and 6 bases from J, with 21 bases between. The CDR3 has 16 amino acids. CDR3 amino acids: CASSPSKPGFTNGYTF. CDR3 in DNA: TGTGCCAGCAGCCCTTCAAAGCCCGGATTTACTAATGGCTACACCTTC.

This chain uses TRBV24-1 with TRBJ1-5; 8 bases align to TRBD1. Germline V gives CDR1 KGHDR, CDR2 SFDVKD. V trimming: 10 bases; J trimming: 0 bases; junction bases outside the gene matches: 7. This CDR3 contains 15 residues. The CDR3 reads CATTGTGLSNQPQHF. As DNA, the CDR3 is TGTGCCACTACCGGGACAGGACTTAGCAATCAGCCCCAGCATTTT.

This clonotype was seen at least ten times. The rearrangement joins TRBV6-5 to TRBJ1-1; no firm D call. V lost 0 bases, J lost 1 base, and 9 bases lay in between. The CDR3 runs 15 residues. From germline, CDR1 is MNHEY and CDR2 SVGAGI. CDR3 region: CASSYSTTRNTEAFF. The DNA for the CDR3 is TGTGCCAGCAGTTACTCCACAACGAGGAACACTGAAGCTTTCTTT.

This clonotype is medium-sized. The chain joins TRBV30 to TRBJ2-2, with D perhaps given as TRBD1 or TRBD2 (5 bases each). The V end was cut by 1 base, the J end by 6 bases, with 12 bases between. CDR1 is GTSNPN and CDR2 is SVGIG in the germline V gene (reference sequence). CDR3 size: 14 residues. CDR3 coding DNA: TGTGCCTGGAGTGGAGAGGGGTTGCCCGGGGAGCTGTTTTTT. This gives the protein CAWSGEGLPGELFF.

This clonotype is classed as medium-sized. The V call is TRBV7-2, the J call TRBJ2-7; 7 positions agree with TRBD2. From germline, CDR1 is SGHTA and CDR2 FQGNSA. With 4 bases clipped from V and 7 bases from J, the junction kept 7 bases outside the gene matches. The CDR3 runs to 13 residues. The CDR3 spells CASSSARGGEQYF. CDR3 sequence (DNA): TGTGCCAGCAGCTCTGCTAGGGGAGGGGAGCAGTACTTC.

Judged by abundance, this clonotype is medium-sized. The rearrangement links TRBV5-1 to TRBJ2-1; D not certain. The CDR3 has 12 residues. V shed 3 bases and J shed 7 bases, with 8 bases lying between them. CDR1 and CDR2 from the germline V gene are SGHRS and YFSETQ. The CDR3 sequence: CASSSTGNEQFF. CDR3 DNA: TGCGCCAGCAGCTCAACTGGGAATGAGCAGTTCTTC. Supplemented by reference TRBV5-1 and TRBJ2-1, the full variable domain reads KAGVTQTPRYLIKTRGQQVTLSCSPISGHRSVSWYQQTPGQGLQFLFEYFSETQRNKGNFPGRFSGRQFSNSRSEMNVSTLELGDSALYLCASSSTGNEQFFGPGTRLTVL.

This clonotype ranks as medium-sized (0.01 to 0.1%). The rearrangement links TRBV11-2 to TRBJ2-7; the D is unclear. Germline V CDR1 and CDR2: SGHAT, FQNNGV. The V end lost 0 bases, the J end lost 1 base, and 16 bases lay between the germline ends. There are 17 residues in the CDR3. The CDR3 DNA is TGTGCCAGCAGCTTAGACTGGATGGTAGCAGAGTCCTACGAGCAGTACTTC. Translated: CASSLDWMVAESYEQYF.

By share, this clonotype ranks as medium-sized (0.01 to 0.1%). Written as DNA, the CDR3 is TGCAGTGCTCGGAGACTAGCAGGAACCTACAATGAGCAGTTCTTC. Protein sequence: CSARRLAGTYNEQFF. The genes are TRBV20-1 and TRBJ2-1; the match to TRBD2 covers 7 bases. Looked up from germline, CDR1 is DFQATT and CDR2 is SNEGSKA (reference sequence). CDR3 size: 15 residues. With 5 bases clipped from V and 2 bases from J, the junction kept 9 bases outside the gene matches.

Many counts were recorded for this clonotype. The rearrangement joins TRBV30 to TRBJ2-3, with D tentatively TRBD1 or TRBD2 (5 bases each). This CDR3 is built from 12 residues. Germline V gene sequence: CDR1 GTSNPN, CDR2 SVGIG (reference sequence). Trimming took off 3 bases at V and 12 bases at J, with 16 bases between the two ends. This CDR3 is CAWSRGRAAQYF. The CDR3 coding sequence is TGTGCCTGGAGCCGGGGCCGGGCCGCACAGTATTTT.

Within the sample, this clonotype is medium-sized. J is TRBJ2-2 and V is TRBV5-1; D is undetermined. Germline lookup yields CDR1 SGHRS and CDR2 YFSETQ. V was trimmed by 0 bases and J by 7 bases, leaving 13 bases between them. The CDR3 totals 15 residues. The CDR3 coding sequence is TGCGCCAGCAGCTTGGGGCTGGTCGATGGCGGGGAGCTGTTTTTT. This translates into CASSLGLVDGGELFF.

This clonotype was observed many times. J is TRBJ2-3 and V is TRBV19; 10 bases map to TRBD2. Germline CDR1 reads LNHDA; CDR2 reads SQIVND (reference sequence). The junction had 15 bases not matched to a gene; V was cut back by 4 bases and J by 2 bases. The CDR3 runs to 19 residues. CDR3 region: CASSTRRNLGLADTDTQYF. CDR3 bases: TGTGCCAGTAGTACCCGAAGAAACCTAGGACTAGCGGACACAGATACGCAGTATTTT.

The chain combines TRBV6-5 with TRBJ2-1; no firm D call. CDR1 MNHEY and CDR2 SVGAGI come from the germline V gene. The CDR3 totals 12 residues. With 7 bases removed from V and 5 bases from J, the gap between germline ends came to 9 bases. The CDR3 region is CASNGPNNEQFF. The CDR3 bases are TGTGCCAGCAACGGGCCTAACAATGAGCAGTTCTTC.

By share, this clonotype ranks as medium-sized. The rearrangement links TRBV2 to TRBJ2-2, with 7 positions matching TRBD1. This CDR3 is built from 17 residues. From germline, CDR1 is SNHLY and CDR2 FYNNEI. J gave up 0 bases and V 10 bases, and 14 bases lay outside the gene matches. CDR3 residues: CATAPDRAPANTGELFF. CDR3 sequence (DNA): TGTGCCACCGCACCAGACAGGGCCCCCGCGAACACCGGGGAGCTGTTTTTT.